The 27 T cell receptor beta chains listed next were all sequenced from one sample in a study of blood T cell repertoires in COVID-19. Libraries were prepared by immunoSEQ multiplex PCR; TCRdb keeps only in-frame clonotypes and omits some of them. The sample holds approximately 440,000 clones; 90% are singletons and the top ten take roughly 0.66%. Sequenced material: PBMCs or T cells enriched from blood (not recorded which). The source of these receptors is a man younger than 35 who had recovered from COVID-19.

This clone appeared a single time. V and J are TRBV5-1 and TRBJ2-1; 9 positions agree with TRBD2. This CDR3 is 16 amino acids long. J was trimmed by 4 bases and V by 2 bases; bases with no gene match: 7. Germline CDR1 and CDR2: SGHRS and YFSETQ. Here the CDR3 DNA reads TGCGCCAGCAGCTTACGTAGCGGGAGTCGGTACAATGAGCAGTTCTTC. Translation: CASSLRSGSRYNEQFF. Together with reference TRBV5-1 and TRBJ2-1, the CDR3 gives the full variable domain: KAGVTQTPRYLIKTRGQQVTLSCSPISGHRSVSWYQQTPGQGLQFLFEYFSETQRNKGNFPGRFSGRQFSNSRSEMNVSTLELGDSALYLCASSLRSGSRYNEQFFGPGTRLTVL.

This chain links TRBV3-1 (or the pseudogene TRBV3-2) with TRBJ1-3, with D possibly TRBD1 on 5 matching bases. From germline, CDR1 is LGHDT and CDR2 YNNKEL (reference sequence). The CDR3 extends over 15 amino acids. Trimming cost V 6 bases and J 0 bases, with 12 bases left between them. CDR3 loop: CASRPDTLSGNTIYF. Written as DNA, the CDR3 is TGTGCCAGCAGACCGGACACCCTCTCTGGAAACACCATATATTTT.

This sequence joins TRBV2 and TRBJ2-5, with TRBD2 matching 12 bases. V was pared by 6 bases and J by 5 bases, with 4 bases of the junction left unmatched. Germline V lookup: CDR1 SNHLY, CDR2 FYNNEI. CDR3 length equals 14 residues. This CDR3 reads CASRTSGRGETQYF. As DNA, the CDR3 is TGTGCCAGCAGGACTAGCGGGAGAGGGGAGACCCAGTACTTC.

The CDR3: CASSSPQDHYGYTF. The CDR3 nucleotides are TGTGCCAGCAGTTCACCACAAGATCACTATGGCTACACCTTC. The gene calls are TRBV7-3 and TRBJ1-2; D ambiguous. This CDR3 has 14 amino acids. Germline V gene lookup returns CDR1 SGHTA and CDR2 FQGTGA. Trimming removed 6 bases from V and 3 bases from J, with 14 bases in between.

Note on this clone: Relative to the germline gene, one junction end is altered; a read error may explain this. This specimen includes other DNA sequences encoding the same CDR3. The V call is TRBV20-1, the J call TRBJ2-7; a possible D gene is TRBD1 (5 bases). The CDR3 spans 11 residues. The germline CDR1 and CDR2 sequences are DFQATT and SNEGSKA (reference sequence). DNA for the CDR3: TGCAGTGCGAGAGACAGCTACGAGCAGTACTTC. It translates to CSARDSYEQYF.

The gene calls are TRBV7-9 and TRBJ1-1; TRBD1 is a possible D gene (6 bases). Trimming took off 0 bases at V and 4 bases at J, with 12 bases between the two ends. Germline CDR1 SEHNR, CDR2 FQNEAQ (reference sequence). CDR3 length: 15 residues. The CDR3 loop reads CASSLALQGRTEAFF. Here the CDR3 DNA reads TGTGCCAGCAGCTTAGCCCTCCAGGGGCGCACTGAAGCTTTCTTT.

This clone was detected a few times. The CDR3 bases are TGTGCCAGCAGCCAAGCCTCTGCTCAGGGAAATCAGCCCCAGCATTTT. It yields the protein CASSQASAQGNQPQHF. V is TRBV3-1 (or the pseudogene TRBV3-2) and J is TRBJ1-5, with D possibly being TRBD1 (5 bases). The CDR3 is made up of 16 amino acids. V lost 1 base and J 4 bases, leaving 14 bases between the germline ends. The germline V gene has CDR1 LGHDT and CDR2 YNNKEL (reference sequence).

This sequence joins TRBV27 and TRBJ1-4, with 12 positions matching TRBD1. The CDR3 runs to 14 residues. Germline assignment: CDR1 MNHEY and CDR2 SMNVEV (reference sequence). V shed 7 bases and J 10 bases; nucleotides not matched to a gene: 7. Written as DNA, the CDR3 is TGTGCCAGCATGCCGGGACAGGGGGCTGGAAAACTGTTTTTT. It is translated as CASMPGQGAGKLFF. Full variable domain (missing parts from reference TRBV27 and TRBJ1-4): EAQVTQNPRYLITVTGKKLTVTCSQNMNHEYMSWYRQDPGLGLRQIYYSMNVEVTDKGDVPEGYKVSRKEKRNFPLILESPSPNQTSLYFCASMPGQGAGKLFFGSGTQLSVL.

V is TRBV18 and J is TRBJ2-3; 9 nucleotides match TRBD2. Germline CDR1 is KGHSH and CDR2 is LQKENI. Trimming removed 3 bases from V and 4 bases from J; junction bases left unmatched: 5. This CDR3 is built from 15 residues. CDR3 in DNA: TGTGCCAGCTCACCGTATATAGCGGGAGCAGATACGCAGTATTTT. The encoded protein is CASSPYIAGADTQYF.

V is TRBV5-6 and J is TRBJ1-1, with 8 bases matching TRBD1. V lost 4 bases to trimming and J lost 2 bases; unmatched junction nucleotides: 19. CDR1 and CDR2 (germline): SGHDT, YYEEEE. This CDR3 contains 19 residues. The CDR3 DNA is TGTGCCAGCAGCCTACGGGACAGGAGTTCACTGGGCTATAACACTGAAGCTTTCTTT. Its translation: CASSLRDRSSLGYNTEAFF.

The CDR3 DNA is TGTGCCAGCAGCATTCGGACACCGAAGGGAAACACCATATATTTT. Amino acids: CASSIRTPKGNTIYF. V is TRBV11-2 and J is TRBJ1-3; D is possibly TRBD1 (5 bases). The V and J ends lost 5 bases and 4 bases respectively, with 15 bases between them. This CDR3 is built from 15 residues. From germline, CDR1 is SGHAT and CDR2 FQNNGV.

V is TRBV12-5 and J is TRBJ2-3, with 11 bases identical to TRBD2. After removal of 5 bases from V and 9 bases from J, the junction contained 19 bases not matched to a gene. The CDR3 loop spans 18 amino acids. Per the germline V gene, CDR1 is LGHNT and CDR2 is FRNRAP. CDR3 in DNA: TGTGCTAGTGGTCAAGGACTAGCGGGCCCAAGGGAATTTTTCACGCAGTATTTT. Residues: CASGQGLAGPREFFTQYF.

The rearrangement uses TRBV3-1 (or the pseudogene TRBV3-2) and TRBJ2-1; perhaps TRBD2 as D (6 bases). CDR1 LGHDT and CDR2 YNNKEL come from the germline V gene (reference sequence). The V gene lost 3 bases and the J gene lost 5 bases, with 14 bases spanning the gap. The CDR3 has 15 amino acids. CDR3 coding DNA: TGTGCCAGCAGCCACCTCGGGGACTTTCACAATGAGCAGTTCTTC. Translated, it gives CASSHLGDFHNEQFF.

The CDR3 DNA sequence: TGTGCCAGTAGTATAGTGGCATCCCCTAATGAAAAACTGTTTTTT. This translates into CASSIVASPNEKLFF. The rearrangement uses TRBV19 and TRBJ1-4; D remains unclear. Trimming stripped 1 base from V and 3 bases from J, with 9 bases between. CDR3 length: 15 amino acids. Germline-derived CDR1 and CDR2 are LNHDA and SQIVND (reference sequence). Using reference TRBV19 and TRBJ1-4 for the parts outside the CDR3, the full variable domain is DGGITQSPKYLFRKEGQNVTLSCEQNLNHDAMYWYRQDPGQGLRLIYYSQIVNDFQKGDIAEGYSVSREKKESFPLTVTSAQKNPTAFYLCASSIVASPNEKLFFGSGTQLSVL.

This clone is a singleton in its sample. The gene calls are TRBV28 and TRBJ2-5; 14 nucleotides align to TRBD2. CDR3 length equals 14 residues. The V gene end was trimmed by 8 bases and the J gene end by 5 bases; junction bases not matched to a gene: 4. In germline, CDR1 is MDHEN, CDR2 SYDVKM. For the CDR3, the DNA is TGTGCCAGCGGACTAGCGGGAGGCGGGGAGACCCAGTACTTC. Its translation is CASGLAGGGETQYF.

This clone has more than one count but fewer than ten. V gene TRBV19 combines with J gene TRBJ1-4, with 7 bases identical to TRBD1. The CDR3 runs 15 residues. The germline V gene has CDR1 LNHDA and CDR2 SQIVND (reference sequence). The ends lost 4 bases at V and 1 base at J; junction bases unmatched: 3. The CDR3 sequence: CASSSRQGTNEKLFF. CDR3 nucleotides: TGTGCCAGTAGTAGCCGACAGGGAACTAATGAAAAACTGTTTTTT.

The chain combines TRBV10-1 with TRBJ1-4; possibly TRBD1 for D (6 bases). Germline assignment: CDR1 WNHNN and CDR2 SYGVQD (reference sequence). The CDR3 sequence is 13 residues long. The V end was cut by 7 bases, the J end by 7 bases, with 13 bases between. The DNA for the CDR3 is TGCGCCAGCAACAGGGTATTCGGTGAAAAACTGTTTTTT. Protein sequence: CASNRVFGEKLFF.

The chain uses TRBV7-9 and TRBJ1-3; D might be TRBD1 (6 bases). The V end was cut by 8 bases, the J end by 3 bases, with 20 bases between. The germline V gene has CDR1 SEHNR and CDR2 FQNEAQ (reference sequence). The CDR3 is 16 residues long. The CDR3 is CASHREGEGGGNTIYF. CDR3 DNA: TGTGCCAGCCACAGGGAAGGGGAGGGAGGTGGAAACACCATATATTTT.

V and J are TRBV15 and TRBJ1-4, with D perhaps TRBD1 (6 bases). Germline CDR1 reads LNHNV; CDR2 reads YYDKDF (reference sequence). The ends were cut back, 3 bases at V and 8 bases at J, with 16 bases in the middle. There are 15 residues in the CDR3. This CDR3 reads CATSRTQGSGEKLFF. As DNA, the CDR3 is TGTGCCACCAGCAGGACACAGGGATCGGGCGAAAAACTGTTTTTT. Full variable domain (outside the CDR3, taken from reference TRBV15 and TRBJ1-4): DAMVIQNPRYQVTQFGKPVTLSCSQTLNHNVMYWYQQKSSQAPKLLFHYYDKDFNNEADTPDNFQSRRPNTSFCFLDIRSPGLGDTAMYLCATSRTQGSGEKLFFGSGTQLSVL.

The V gene is TRBV7-9, the J gene TRBJ2-7; D is unresolved. The CDR3 has 14 amino acids. V lost 6 bases and J 2 bases, leaving 14 bases between the germline ends. CDR1 and CDR2 from the germline V gene are SEHNR and FQNEAQ (reference sequence). The CDR3 loop is CASRPGSGTYEQYF. The CDR3 DNA sequence: TGTGCCAGCAGGCCCGGGTCCGGAACCTACGAGCAGTACTTC. Using reference TRBV7-9 and TRBJ2-7 for the parts outside the CDR3, the full variable domain is DTGVSQNPRHKITKRGQNVTFRCDPISEHNRLYWYRQTLGQGPEFLTYFQNEAQLEKSRLLSDRFSAERPKGSFSTLEIQRTEQGDSAMYLCASRPGSGTYEQYFGPGTRLTVT.

J is TRBJ1-2 and V is TRBV19; D uncertain. The V end was cut by 7 bases, the J end by 6 bases, with 24 bases between. This CDR3 has 16 residues. Germline V lookup: CDR1 LNHDA, CDR2 SQIVND (reference sequence). In DNA form, the CDR3 reads TGTGCCAGTACCCCGGTATCTGGCCGTCGGGTTGATGGCTACACCTTC. This codes for CASTPVSGRRVDGYTF.

The rearrangement joins TRBV3-1 (or the pseudogene TRBV3-2) to TRBJ1-1, with D hard to call. V lost 0 bases, J lost 0 bases, and 8 bases lay in between. Germline V gene data show CDR1 as LGHDT and CDR2 as YNNKEL (reference sequence). This CDR3 has 15 residues. CDR3 bases: TGTGCCAGCAGCCAAGAGACAAACATGAACACTGAAGCTTTCTTT. Translation gives CASSQETNMNTEAFF.

To note about this clone: Other nucleotide sequences from this sample produce the same CDR3. V gene TRBV18 combines with J gene TRBJ2-1; 11 bases agree with TRBD2. Trimming cost V 3 bases and J 6 bases; bases outside gene matches: 4. Germline V gives CDR1 KGHSH, CDR2 LQKENI. There are 15 residues in the CDR3. In nucleotides, the CDR3 is TGTGCCAGCTCACCCTCCGGGACTAGCGGCAATGAGCAGTTCTTC. Its translation: CASSPSGTSGNEQFF.

The CDR3 reads CASSPWGTPYGYTF. The CDR3 region has the DNA TGCGCCAGCAGCCCCTGGGGCACCCCCTATGGCTACACCTTC. The V call is TRBV4-1, the J call TRBJ1-2; possible D gene TRBD1, 5 bases. Germline V CDR1 and CDR2: MGHRA, YSYEKL. The CDR3 totals 14 residues. With 4 bases removed from V and 4 bases from J, the gap between germline ends came to 13 bases.

This sequence joins TRBV27 and TRBJ1-5; possible D gene TRBD1, 6 bases. Per germline, CDR1 MNHEY and CDR2 SMNVEV (reference sequence). Deletions cut 10 bases from V and 3 bases from J, with 13 bases between. This CDR3 is 13 amino acids long. CDR3 in amino acids: CATGRTDNQPQHF. In nucleotides, the CDR3 is TGTGCCACCGGAAGGACAGACAATCAGCCCCAGCATTTT.

The J gene is TRBJ2-7, the V gene TRBV5-6; 8 bases line up with TRBD2. CDR1 is SGHDT, CDR2 YYEEEE, per germline. CDR3 length: 14 amino acids. The J segment lost 5 bases and the V segment lost 9 bases, leaving 13 bases of the junction unmatched. For the CDR3, the DNA is TGTGCCACTCGGCGGAGCGGGAGTCAGAACGAGCAGTACTTC. Translated: CATRRSGSQNEQYF.

The chain is built from TRBV7-2 and TRBJ2-3, with D hard to call. The germline V and J ends were trimmed by 1 base and 2 bases, with 10 bases remaining between them. There are 15 residues in the CDR3. Germline V gene data show CDR1 as SGHTA and CDR2 as FQGNSA. This CDR3 is CASSLGVHNTDTQYF. In DNA, the CDR3 is TGTGCCAGCAGCTTAGGCGTCCATAACACAGATACGCAGTATTTT. Based on the CDR3 plus reference TRBV7-2 and TRBJ2-3, the full variable domain is GAGVSQSPSNKVTEKGKDVELRCDPISGHTALYWYRQSLGQGLEFLIYFQGNSAPDKSGLPSDRFSAERTGGSVSTLTIQRTQQEDSAVYLCASSLGVHNTDTQYFGPGTRLTVL.